Shown below are 6 T cell receptor beta chains from a single sample sequenced in a study of T cells after yellow fever vaccination. TCRdb reprocessed the 5' RACE reads with MiXCR, giving one entry per CDR3 protein. Altogether nearly 300,000 distinct CDR3 sequences are present, 7.5% to 9% being singletons, with the ten largest covering about 3.7%. Material: CD4+ T cells sorted from PBMCs, obtained 5 days after the yellow fever booster vaccination. Every receptor here comes from a man between 18 and 29 years old who received the YFV17D yellow fever vaccine.

This clonotype was seen at least ten times. The rearrangement joins TRBV5-1 to TRBJ2-3, with TRBD2 identical over 8 bases. The V segment lost 3 bases and the J segment 4 bases; nucleotides outside the gene matches: 4. The CDR3 extends over 14 amino acids. Germline CDR1 SGHRS, CDR2 YFSETQ. CDR3 coding DNA: TGCGCCAGCAGCTCGATGACTAGCGCAGATACGCAGTATTTT. It is translated as CASSSMTSADTQYF.

This clonotype appeared many times. The chain couples TRBV7-9 to TRBJ1-2; TRBD1 is a possible D gene (6 bases). This CDR3 has 15 amino acids. From germline, CDR1 is SEHNR and CDR2 FQNEAQ (reference sequence). The V and J ends lost 0 bases and 2 bases respectively, with 10 bases between them. The CDR3 DNA reads TGTGCCAGCAGCTTAGCTGCGGACAGAAACTATGGCTACACCTTC. Its protein is CASSLAADRNYGYTF.

The chain has TRBV7-2 and TRBJ2-5; perhaps TRBD2 as D (5 bases). Germline loops: CDR1 SGHTA, CDR2 FQGNSA. Deletions cut 5 bases from V and 9 bases from J, with 19 bases between. The CDR3 extends over 14 amino acids. CDR3 in amino acids: CASSPRPAVPAQYF. CDR3 sequence (DNA): TGTGCCAGCAGCCCGCGGCCAGCGGTCCCGGCCCAGTACTTC.

This clonotype was detected ten times or more. The chain combines TRBV10-3 with TRBJ2-1, with 8 bases identical to TRBD1. The germline V gene has CDR1 ENHRY and CDR2 SYGVKD. This CDR3 has 13 residues. The junction had 5 bases not matched to a gene; V was cut back by 7 bases and J by 6 bases. The CDR3 sequence is CAITRGQGNEQFF. CDR3 DNA sequence: TGTGCCATCACCCGAGGACAGGGCAATGAGCAGTTCTTC.

This clonotype has a handful of counts. This CDR3 reads CSASPGGQGLGYGYTF. CDR3 in DNA: TGCAGTGCTAGTCCGGGAGGACAGGGTCTGGGGTATGGCTACACCTTC. This sequence joins TRBV20-1 and TRBJ1-2; TRBD1 aligns across 8 bases. Germline CDR1 is DFQATT and CDR2 is SNEGSKA (reference sequence). V shed 3 bases, J shed 5 bases, and the junction held 14 bases outside the gene matches. The CDR3 loop spans 16 amino acids.

This clonotype occurred a few times. The V and J genes are TRBV7-3 and TRBJ1-6; weak D call: TRBD1 (5 bases). Germline V gene data show CDR1 as SGHTA and CDR2 as FQGTGA. This CDR3 has 15 amino acids. Trimming took off 5 bases at V and 6 bases at J, with 14 bases between the two ends. The CDR3 nucleotides read TGTGCCAGCAGCCCTGGGGGGGTTCGTAATTCACCCCTCCACTTT. Translating gives CASSPGGVRNSPLHF.